The entry below gives a single T cell receptor beta chain sequence along with its context. Antigen: not known. These data come from a study of T cell responses to AZD1222 COVID-19 vaccine. General observations from the study: The donor group comprised mostly white British people and more females; the analysis possibly underestimated clonal diversity. Breadth and depth of Spike-specific TCRs rose after two AZD1222 doses.

This CDR3 is built from 14 residues. The germline gives CDR1 SEHNR, CDR2 FQNEAQ (reference sequence). Trimming stripped 4 bases from V and 5 bases from J, with 15 bases between. The data were produced by immunoSEQ multiplex PCR, yet TCRdb's version contains in-frame clones alone and is incomplete. The sample has roughly 140,000 clones, approximately 90% seen once; the top ten hold 1.5% to 2%. The sequencing used peripheral blood, collected on day 0 of AZD1222 vaccination. V and J are TRBV7-9 and TRBJ2-7; tentative D call: TRBD2 (6 bases). The TCR sequence derives from an adult in good health. The CDR3 here is CASSSGGLSHEQYF. The CDR3 nucleotides are TGTGCCAGCAGCTCCGGGGGACTCTCACACGAGCAGTACTTC.